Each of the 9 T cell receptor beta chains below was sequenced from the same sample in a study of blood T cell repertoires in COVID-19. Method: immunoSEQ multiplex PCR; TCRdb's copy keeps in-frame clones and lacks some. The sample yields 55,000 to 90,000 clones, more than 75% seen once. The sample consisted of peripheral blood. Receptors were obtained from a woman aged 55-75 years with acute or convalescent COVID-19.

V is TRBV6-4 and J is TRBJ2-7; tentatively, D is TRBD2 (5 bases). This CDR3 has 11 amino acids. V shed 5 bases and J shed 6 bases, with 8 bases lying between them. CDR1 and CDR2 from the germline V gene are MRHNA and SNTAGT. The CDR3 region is CASSFGVEQYF. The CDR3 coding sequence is TGTGCCAGCAGTTTCGGGGTCGAGCAGTACTTC.

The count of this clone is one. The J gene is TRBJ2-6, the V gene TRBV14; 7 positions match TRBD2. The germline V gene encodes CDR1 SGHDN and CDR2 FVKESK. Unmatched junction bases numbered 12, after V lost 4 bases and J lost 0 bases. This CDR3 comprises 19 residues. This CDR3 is CASSPFGAGVFSGANVLTF. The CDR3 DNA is TGTGCCAGCAGCCCCTTCGGGGCGGGGGTTTTCTCTGGGGCCAACGTCCTGACTTTC.

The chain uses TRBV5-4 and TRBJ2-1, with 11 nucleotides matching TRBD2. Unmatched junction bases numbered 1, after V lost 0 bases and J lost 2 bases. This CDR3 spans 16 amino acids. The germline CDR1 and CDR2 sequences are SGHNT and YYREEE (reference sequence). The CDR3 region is CASSLALAGAYNEQFF. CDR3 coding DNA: TGTGCCAGCAGCTTGGCACTAGCGGGGGCCTACAATGAGCAGTTCTTC.

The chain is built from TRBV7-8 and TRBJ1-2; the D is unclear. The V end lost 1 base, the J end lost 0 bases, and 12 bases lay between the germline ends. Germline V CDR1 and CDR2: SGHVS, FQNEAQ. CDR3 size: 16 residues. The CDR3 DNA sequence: TGTGCCAGCAGCTTAGAGTCCGGGATAGCTAACTATGGCTACACCTTC. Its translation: CASSLESGIANYGYTF. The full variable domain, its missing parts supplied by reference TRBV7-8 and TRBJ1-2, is GAGVSQSPRYKVAKRGQDVALRCDPISGHVSLFWYQQALGQGPEFLTYFQNEAQLDKSGLPSDRFFAERPEGSVSTLKIQRTQQEDSAVYLCASSLESGIANYGYTFGSGTRLTVV.

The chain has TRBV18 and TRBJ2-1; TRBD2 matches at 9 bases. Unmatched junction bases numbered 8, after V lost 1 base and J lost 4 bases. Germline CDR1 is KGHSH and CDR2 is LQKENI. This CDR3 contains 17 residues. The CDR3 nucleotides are TGTGCCAGCTCACCACGGAGCGGGGGGTCCGGGTACAATGAGCAGTTCTTC. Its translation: CASSPRSGGSGYNEQFF.

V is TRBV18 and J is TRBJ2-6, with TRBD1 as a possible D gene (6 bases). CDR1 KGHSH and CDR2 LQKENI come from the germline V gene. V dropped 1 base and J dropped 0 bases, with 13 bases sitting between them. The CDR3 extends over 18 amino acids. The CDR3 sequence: CASSPRDRPSSGANVLTF. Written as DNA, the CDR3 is TGTGCCAGCTCACCACGTGACAGGCCGTCCTCTGGGGCCAACGTCCTGACTTTC.

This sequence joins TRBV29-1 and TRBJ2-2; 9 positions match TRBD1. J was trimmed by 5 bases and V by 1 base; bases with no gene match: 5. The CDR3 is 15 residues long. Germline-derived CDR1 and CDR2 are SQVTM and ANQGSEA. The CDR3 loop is CSVEAQGAWTGELFF. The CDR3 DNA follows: TGCAGCGTTGAAGCACAGGGGGCTTGGACCGGGGAGCTGTTTTTT.

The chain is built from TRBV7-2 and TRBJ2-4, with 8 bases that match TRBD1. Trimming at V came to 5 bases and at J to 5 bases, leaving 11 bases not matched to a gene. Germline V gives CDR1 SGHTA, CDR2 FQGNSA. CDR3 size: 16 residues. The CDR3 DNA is TGTGCCAGCAGCCCTAGACAGGGGAGGATCGAAAACATTCAGTACTTC. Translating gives CASSPRQGRIENIQYF.

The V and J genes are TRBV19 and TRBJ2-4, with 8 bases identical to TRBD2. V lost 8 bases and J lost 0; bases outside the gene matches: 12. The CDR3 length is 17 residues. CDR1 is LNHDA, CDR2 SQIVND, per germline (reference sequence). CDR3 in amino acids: CASSYLSGATAKNIQYF. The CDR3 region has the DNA TGTGCCAGTTCCTATCTTAGCGGGGCCACAGCCAAAAACATTCAGTACTTC.